The rows below give T cell receptor beta chains drawn from one sample of a study of shared clonotypes between healthy human individuals. Profiling relied on immunoSEQ multiplex PCR, and the TCRdb table lists in-frame clones only, not all of them. The data show around 2.5 million clones, with approximately 93% seen just once and approximately 0.36% held by the top ten. The sample consisted of naive CD4+ T cells from PBMCs. The receptors were sampled from a man aged 18 to 30 in good health. Some clones in this sample may be carry-over from other donors' samples. Both conserved end residues are part of each CDR3. D genes are given only for firm matches. A clone size is listed for some rows: how often the clone was seen (once, few, many), or a class if it is expanded.

>NA|NA|TRBJ2-7|TRBV6-6
TGTGCCAGCAGCCCCCGGAGAGGGGAGGAGCAGTACTTC
CASSPRRGEEQYF
>NA|NA|TRBJ2-4|TRBV9
TGTGCCAGCAGCGGCTGGGACGGTAAACTAGCCAAAAACATTCAGTACTTC
CASSGWDGKLAKNIQYF
>NA|NA|TRBJ2-5|TRBV29-1
TGCAGCTGTACAGGAGAAACGGAGACCCAGTACTTC
CSCTGETETQYF
>once|TRBD2|TRBJ2-7|TRBV5-4
TGTGCCAGCAGCAGCGGACTAGCGGGGTCCTACGAGCAGTACTTC
CASSSGLAGSYEQYF
>NA|NA|TRBJ2-1|TRBV5-4
TGTGCCAGCAGCTTGTCTGGGTTCGGTAATGAGCAGTTCTTC
CASSLSGFGNEQFF
>NA|NA|TRBJ1-2|TRBV11-2
TGTGCCAGCAGCTTAGGGGGAGTGAACTATGGCTACACCTTC
CASSLGGVNYGYTF
>NA|NA|TRBJ2-3|TRBV2
TGTGCCAGCAGCCGGCTCAGGGAGGCAGATACGCAGTATTTT
CASSRLREADTQYF
>NA|NA|TRBJ1-1|TRBV5-1
TGCGCCAGCAGCCTACCCCGGACGGGCGGGGGTACTGAAGCTTTCTTT
CASSLPRTGGGTEAFF
>NA|NA|TRBJ2-2|TRBV5-1
TGCGCCAGCAGCCTTGGACAGCTGAACACCGGGGAGCTGTTTTTT
CASSLGQLNTGELFF
>NA|NA|TRBJ1-3|TRBV29-1
TGCAGCGTTGACTTCAACGGAGCCGGAAACACCATATATTTT
CSVDFNGAGNTIYF
>NA|NA|TRBJ2-7|TRBV10-3
TGTGCCACTTCCCGGGTCGCCTACGAGCAGTACTTC
CATSRVAYEQYF
>NA|NA|TRBJ2-7|TRBV27
TGTGCCAGCAGTCTTGCCGGGCCGTTCTCCTACGAGCAGTACTTC
CASSLAGPFSYEQYF
>NA|NA|TRBJ1-5|TRBV6-1
TGTGCCAGCACCGCAGGGGCAAATGATCAGCCCCAGCATTTT
CASTAGANDQPQHF
>NA|NA|TRBJ2-4|TRBV19
TGTGCCAGTAGTACAGCCACACTAGCCAAAAACATTCAGTACTTC
CASSTATLAKNIQYF
>NA|NA|TRBJ1-2|TRBV25-1
TGTGCCAGCAGTGGGGGCGTTAACTATGGCTACACCTTC
CASSGGVNYGYTF
>few|NA|TRBJ1-2|TRBV27
TGTGCCAGCAGGCCGGGACTGCTCTATGGCTACACCTTC
CASRPGLLYGYTF
>NA|TRBD2|TRBJ2-5|TRBV5-1
TGCGCCAGCAGCTTGTCCGGGGGGATGGTTGAGACCCAGTACTTC
CASSLSGGMVETQYF
>NA|TRBD1|TRBJ2-4|TRBV28
TGTGCCAGCAGACTCCCGGGACAGGGCCAAAACATTCAGTACTTC
CASRLPGQGQNIQYF
>NA|NA|TRBJ1-1|TRBV7-2
TGTGCCAGCAGCTTAATGGTACACACTGAAGCTTTCTTT
CASSLMVHTEAFF
>NA|TRBD1|TRBJ1-1|TRBV7-2
TGTGCCAGCAGATCTAGGGGGCGGCAAAACACTGAAGCTTTCTTT
CASRSRGRQNTEAFF
>few|NA|TRBJ1-1|TRBV30
TGTGCCTGGTTCCGGGGAGTCACTGAAGCTTTCTTT
CAWFRGVTEAFF
>NA|NA|TRBJ1-1|TRBV28
TGTGCCAGCAGCCCACAGGGCGGGCCGACGAGCACTGAAGCTTTCTTT
CASSPQGGPTSTEAFF
>NA|NA|TRBJ2-7|TRBV5-1
TGCGCCAGCCGAGTAGCAGGGCCGTTCGACGAGCAGTACTTC
CASRVAGPFDEQYF
>NA|NA|TRBJ2-2|TRBV28
TGTGCCAGCTCTAGACGGGGGTTCGACACCGGGGAGCTGTTTTTT
CASSRRGFDTGELFF
>once|TRBD2|TRBJ2-5|TRBV7-2
TGTGCCAGCAGCGGGACTATTCTGGAGACCCAGTACTTC
CASSGTILETQYF
>NA|TRBD2|TRBJ2-7|TRBV6-5
TGTGCCAGCAGTTGGGAGGGTTCCTACGAGCAGTACTTC
CASSWEGSYEQYF
>NA|NA|TRBJ2-4|TRBV4-1
TGCGCCAGCAGCCAAGAACCCCCGGACTCTTCGAGGATAGCCAAAAACATTCAGTACTTC
CASSQEPPDSSRIAKNIQYF
>NA|TRBD2|TRBJ2-1|TRBV2
TGTGCCAGCAGCGGACTAGCGGGTTCCTACAATGAGCAGTTCTTC
CASSGLAGSYNEQFF
>once|NA|TRBJ1-5|TRBV2
TGTGCCAGCAGTAAGGCAGGGGCGGAACAGCCCCAGCATTTT
CASSKAGAEQPQHF
>NA|NA|TRBJ1-4|TRBV6-5
TGTGCCACTTCCGGGGTTGCAACTAATGAAAAACTGTTTTTT
CATSGVATNEKLFF
>NA|TRBD2|TRBJ2-1|TRBV11-2
TGTGCCAGCAGCCGAGGACTAGCGGGAGGTGAGCAGTTCTTC
CASSRGLAGGEQFF
>NA|TRBD2|TRBJ2-2|TRBV7-2
TGTGCCAGCAGCTTAGCTAGCGGGAGGGCGATTGGCACCGGGGAGCTGTTTTTT
CASSLASGRAIGTGELFF
>NA|NA|TRBJ1-5|TRBV2
TGTGCCAGCAGTGAAGGTTCTCAGCCCCAGCATTTT
CASSEGSQPQHF
>NA|TRBD2|TRBJ2-7|TRBV7-8
TGTGCCAGCAGCTTGACCCTAGCGGGAGGCACCTCCTACGAGCAGTACTTC
CASSLTLAGGTSYEQYF
>NA|NA|TRBJ1-5|TRBV28
TGTGCCGGTACGGGCGGAGAGGGGATGATCGGACCCCAGCATTTT
CAGTGGEGMIGPQHF
>NA|NA|TRBJ2-7|TRBV18
TGTGCCAGCTCACACTCGCGGGGCTACGAGCAGTACTTC
CASSHSRGYEQYF
>NA|NA|TRBJ1-2|TRBV7-9
TGTGCCAGCAGCTTAGCGTTGGGCGGGGGATCCTATGGCTACACCTTC
CASSLALGGGSYGYTF
>NA|TRBD2|TRBJ2-5|TRBV7-2
TGTGCCAGCAGCCCGCGTGTAGCGGGACCTGGAGAGACCCAGTACTTC
CASSPRVAGPGETQYF
>NA|NA|TRBJ2-3|TRBV7-6
TGTGCCAGCAGCTTAGCCAGACAGACAGATACGCAGTATTTT
CASSLARQTDTQYF
>NA|TRBD1|TRBJ2-1|TRBV5-4
TGTGCCAGCAGCTTTTCGACAGGGTCCTACAATGAGCAGTTCTTC
CASSFSTGSYNEQFF
>NA|NA|TRBJ2-7|TRBV5-1
TGCGCCAGCAGCTTGGCAGGGAGCGACTACGAGCAGTACTTC
CASSLAGSDYEQYF
>few|TRBD1|TRBJ1-1|TRBV29-1
TGCAGCGTTGTTTGGACAGGGGGCGGGACGGCTGAAGCTTTCTTT
CSVVWTGGGTAEAFF
>few|NA|TRBJ1-5|TRBV21-1
TGTGCCAGCAGCAAAAATTTCGTCTGGAGACCTAATCAGCCCCAGCATTTT
CASSKNFVWRPNQPQHF
>NA|NA|TRBJ1-1|TRBV14
TGTGCCAGCAGCCAACTCCACATGAACACTGAAGCTTTCTTT
CASSQLHMNTEAFF
>NA|NA|TRBJ2-3|TRBV7-2
TGTGCCAGCAGCTTGGGCGGGATAGGAACAGATACGCAGTATTTT
CASSLGGIGTDTQYF
>NA|NA|TRBJ1-5|TRBV6-6
TGTGCCAGCAGGTCGAGGGGCAATCAGCCCCAGCATTTT
CASRSRGNQPQHF
>NA|TRBD2|TRBJ2-3|TRBV4-1
TGCGCCAGCAGCCTGCTCCCCCGGGGACTAGCGGTCACAGATACGCAGTATTTT
CASSLLPRGLAVTDTQYF
>NA|TRBD1|TRBJ2-1|TRBV27
TGTGCCAGCAGTCCCTCAGGGGGCCTCGGCGATGAGCAGTTCTTC
CASSPSGGLGDEQFF
>NA|NA|TRBJ2-4|TRBV5-1
TGCGCCAGCAGCTTGGTTGGTACACGGGGGCATAAAAACATTCAGTACTTC
CASSLVGTRGHKNIQYF
>once|NA|TRBJ1-5|TRBV7-2
TGTGCCAGCAGCCCAGAGGGCCGGAGCCTAAGTCAGCCCCAGCATTTT
CASSPEGRSLSQPQHF
>NA|TRBD2|TRBJ2-1|TRBV5-4
TGTGCCAGCAGCTTGGGGACTAGGGATGAGCAGTTCTTC
CASSLGTRDEQFF
>NA|TRBD1|TRBJ1-1|TRBV18
TGTGCCAGCTCACAGTATGGACAGGGAGAAGCTTTCTTT
CASSQYGQGEAFF
>NA|NA|TRBJ2-1|TRBV7-2
TGTGCCAGCAGCTTAGGCAGCGGCTCCTACAATGAGCAGTTCTTC
CASSLGSGSYNEQFF